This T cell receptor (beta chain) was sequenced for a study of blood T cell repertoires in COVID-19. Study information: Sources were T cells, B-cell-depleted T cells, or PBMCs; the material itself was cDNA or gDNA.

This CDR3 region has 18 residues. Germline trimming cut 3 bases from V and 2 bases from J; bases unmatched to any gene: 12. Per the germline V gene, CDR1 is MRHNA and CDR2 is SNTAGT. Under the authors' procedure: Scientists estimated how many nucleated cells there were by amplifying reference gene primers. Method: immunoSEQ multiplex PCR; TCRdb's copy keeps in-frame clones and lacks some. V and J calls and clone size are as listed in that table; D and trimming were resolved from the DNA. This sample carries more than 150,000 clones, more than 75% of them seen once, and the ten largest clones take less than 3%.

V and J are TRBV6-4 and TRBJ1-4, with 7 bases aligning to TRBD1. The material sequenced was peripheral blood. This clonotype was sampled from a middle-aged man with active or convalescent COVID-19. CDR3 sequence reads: CASSEVGTDSGTNEKLFF. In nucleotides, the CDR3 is TGTGCCAGCAGTGAGGTAGGGACAGATTCTGGGACTAATGAAAAACTGTTTTTT.